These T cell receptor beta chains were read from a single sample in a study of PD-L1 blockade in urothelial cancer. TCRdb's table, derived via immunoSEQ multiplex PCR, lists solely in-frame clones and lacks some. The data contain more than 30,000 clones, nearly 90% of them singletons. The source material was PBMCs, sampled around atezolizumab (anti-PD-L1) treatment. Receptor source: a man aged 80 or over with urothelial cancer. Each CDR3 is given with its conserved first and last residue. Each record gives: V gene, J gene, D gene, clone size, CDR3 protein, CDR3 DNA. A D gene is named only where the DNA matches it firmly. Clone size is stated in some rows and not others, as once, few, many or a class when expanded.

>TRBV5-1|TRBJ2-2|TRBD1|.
CASSSGTGYTGELFF
TGCGCCAGCAGCTCGGGGACAGGGTACACCGGGGAGCTGTTTTTT
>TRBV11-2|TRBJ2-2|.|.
CASSRAFANTGELFF
TGTGCCAGCAGCCGAGCGTTCGCGAACACCGGGGAGCTGTTTTTT
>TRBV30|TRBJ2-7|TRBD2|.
CAWRSGIGSYEQYF
TGTGCCTGGAGAAGCGGGATAGGGTCCTACGAGCAGTACTTC
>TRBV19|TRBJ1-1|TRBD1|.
CASSTGGLGPLWAFF
TGTGCCAGTAGTACAGGGGGTTTGGGCCCATTGTGGGCTTTCTTT
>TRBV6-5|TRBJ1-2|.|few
CASSYLTGWVDGYTF
TGTGCCAGCAGTTACTTAACAGGGTGGGTGGATGGCTACACCTTC
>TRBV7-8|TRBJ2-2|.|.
CASSLAVGGRGELFF
TGTGCCAGCAGCTTAGCCGTCGGCGGTCGCGGGGAGCTGTTTTTT
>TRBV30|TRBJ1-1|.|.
CAWSRRDTEAFF
TGTGCCTGGAGTAGGCGGGACACTGAAGCTTTCTTT
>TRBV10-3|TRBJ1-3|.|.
CAISDRMGASSGNTIYF
TGTGCCATCAGTGATCGTATGGGGGCGAGCTCAGGAAACACCATATATTTT
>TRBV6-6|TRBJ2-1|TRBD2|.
CASIGTSDNEQFF
TGTGCCAGCATTGGGACTAGTGACAATGAGCAGTTCTTC
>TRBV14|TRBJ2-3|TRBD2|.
CASSPLAGGGTDTQYF
TGTGCCAGCAGCCCTCTAGCGGGAGGGGGCACAGATACGCAGTATTTT
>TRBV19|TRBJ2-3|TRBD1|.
CASSSGQGKAVDTQYF
TGTGCCAGTAGCTCCGGACAGGGGAAGGCCGTAGATACGCAGTATTTT
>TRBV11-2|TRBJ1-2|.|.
CASSLDGYSGYTF
TGTGCCAGCAGCTTAGATGGTTACTCTGGCTACACCTTC
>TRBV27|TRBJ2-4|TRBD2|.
CASSSLTSGRPNIQYF
TGTGCCAGCAGTTCGTTGACTAGCGGGAGACCAAACATTCAGTACTTC
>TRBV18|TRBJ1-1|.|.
CASSQVESGEAFF
TGTGCCAGCTCACAGGTGGAATCGGGTGAAGCTTTCTTT
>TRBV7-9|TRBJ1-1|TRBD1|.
CASSPDRGRNTEAFF
TGTGCCAGCAGCCCTGACAGGGGGAGGAACACTGAAGCTTTCTTT
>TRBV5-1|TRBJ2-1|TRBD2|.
CASSFYLAGGPRNEQFF
TGCGCCAGCAGCTTCTATTTAGCGGGAGGGCCGCGGAATGAGCAGTTCTTC
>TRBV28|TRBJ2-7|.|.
CASSKGLYEQYF
TGTGCCAGCAGCAAGGGACTGTACGAGCAGTACTTC
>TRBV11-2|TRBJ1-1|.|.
CASSLRGRDAFF
TGTGCCAGCAGCTTAAGAGGGAGGGACGCTTTCTTT
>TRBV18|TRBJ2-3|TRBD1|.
CASSPSGGGTDTQYF
TGTGCCAGCTCACCATCAGGGGGTGGCACAGATACGCAGTATTTT
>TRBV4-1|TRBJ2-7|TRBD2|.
CASSQTSGYSYEQYF
TGCGCCAGCAGCCAAACTAGCGGGTACTCCTACGAGCAGTACTTC
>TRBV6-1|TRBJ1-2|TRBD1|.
CASSELGGQGGDGYTF
TGTGCCAGCAGTGAACTGGGGGGACAGGGTGGCGATGGCTACACCTTC
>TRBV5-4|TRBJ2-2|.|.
CASSLGTENTGELFF
TGTGCCAGCAGCTTGGGGACAGAGAACACCGGGGAGCTGTTTTTT
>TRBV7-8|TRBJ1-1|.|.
CASSLVVGPWTENTEAFF
TGTGCCAGCAGCTTAGTTGTAGGACCTTGGACAGAGAACACTGAAGCTTTCTTT
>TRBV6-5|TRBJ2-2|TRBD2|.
CASLGLPNTGELFF
TGTGCCAGCTTGGGACTACCGAACACCGGGGAGCTGTTTTTT
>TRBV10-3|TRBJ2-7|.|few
CAPCSGLLTYEQYF
TGTGCCCCCTGCAGCGGGCTTCTTACCTACGAGCAGTACTTC
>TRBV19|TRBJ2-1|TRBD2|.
CASSRLAGSSYNEQFF
TGTGCCAGTAGTAGACTAGCGGGAAGCTCCTACAATGAGCAGTTCTTC
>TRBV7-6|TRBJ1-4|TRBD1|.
CASSLRIGTGGEKLFF
TGTGCCAGCAGCTTACGTATTGGGACAGGGGGTGAAAAACTGTTTTTT
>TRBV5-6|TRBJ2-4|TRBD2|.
CASSLNGRAAKNIQYF
TGTGCCAGCAGCTTGAACGGGAGGGCGGCCAAAAACATTCAGTACTTC
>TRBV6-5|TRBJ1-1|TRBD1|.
CASSYRLQGATEAFF
TGTGCCAGCAGTTACCGCTTACAGGGGGCCACTGAAGCTTTCTTT
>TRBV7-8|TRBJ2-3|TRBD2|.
CASSFGLAGGPGVDTQYF
TGTGCCAGCAGCTTTGGTCTAGCGGGAGGGCCTGGCGTAGATACGCAGTATTTT
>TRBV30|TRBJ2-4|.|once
CACRPGRDIQYF
TGTGCCTGCCGCCCTGGGCGGGACATTCAGTACTTC
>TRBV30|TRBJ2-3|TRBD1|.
CAWSVSDRGYF
TGTGCCTGGAGTGTATCGGACAGGGGGTATTTT
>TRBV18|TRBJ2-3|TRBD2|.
CASSPGGLADVSTDTQYF
TGTGCCAGCTCACCGGGTGGACTAGCGGACGTGTCCACAGATACGCAGTATTTT
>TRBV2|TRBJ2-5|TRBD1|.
CATLRDRKQETQYF
TGTGCCACCCTCCGGGACAGGAAACAAGAGACCCAGTACTTC
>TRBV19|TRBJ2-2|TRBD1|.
CASSIRQGDTGELFF
TGTGCCAGTAGTATAAGACAGGGAGACACCGGGGAGCTGTTTTTT
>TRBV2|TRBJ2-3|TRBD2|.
CASSNTGTSEDTQYF
TGTGCCAGCAGTAACACCGGGACTAGCGAGGATACGCAGTATTTT
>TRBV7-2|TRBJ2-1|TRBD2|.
CASSATSGIPDEQFF
TGTGCCAGCAGCGCCACTAGCGGGATTCCCGATGAGCAGTTCTTC
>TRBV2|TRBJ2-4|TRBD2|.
CASDTGTSVQRNIQYF
TGTGCCAGTGACACAGGTACTAGCGTCCAACGGAACATTCAGTACTTC
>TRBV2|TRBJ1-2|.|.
CASSENGGYYGYTF
TGTGCCAGCAGTGAAAACGGGGGTTACTATGGCTACACCTTC
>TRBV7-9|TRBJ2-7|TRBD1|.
CASSDSTGGAYEQYF
TGTGCCAGCAGCGATTCGACAGGGGGGGCCTACGAGCAGTACTTC
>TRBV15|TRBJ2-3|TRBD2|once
CATSRGYGREGTDTQYF
TGTGCCACCAGCAGAGGGTACGGGCGGGAGGGCACAGATACGCAGTATTTT
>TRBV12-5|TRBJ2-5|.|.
CASQGTQETQYF
TGTGCTAGTCAGGGGACCCAAGAGACCCAGTACTTC
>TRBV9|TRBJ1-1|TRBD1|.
CASSAGTTGMNTEAFF
TGTGCCAGCAGCGCCGGAACGACAGGGATGAACACTGAAGCTTTCTTT
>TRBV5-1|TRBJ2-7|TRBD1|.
CASRLGTGTYEQYF
TGCGCCAGCAGACTAGGGACAGGGACCTACGAGCAGTACTTC
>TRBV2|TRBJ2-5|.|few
CAGGGTETQYF
TGTGCCGGAGGCGGCACGGAGACCCAGTACTTC
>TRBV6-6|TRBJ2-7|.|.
CASSYRDTSLSYEQYF
TGTGCCAGCAGTTACCGGGACACCAGTCTATCCTACGAGCAGTACTTC
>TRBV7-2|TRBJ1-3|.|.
CASSPGRSSGNTIYF
TGTGCCAGCAGCCCGGGGAGGAGCTCTGGAAACACCATATATTTT
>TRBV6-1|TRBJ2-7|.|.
CASSGEIYSYEQYF
TGTGCCAGCAGTGGGGAGATTTACTCTTACGAGCAGTACTTC
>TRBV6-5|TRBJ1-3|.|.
CASRKQFGNTIYF
TGTGCCAGCAGAAAGCAATTTGGAAACACCATATATTTT
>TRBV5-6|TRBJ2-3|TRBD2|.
CASSFGLADTDTQYF
TGTGCCAGCAGCTTCGGACTAGCGGACACAGATACGCAGTATTTT
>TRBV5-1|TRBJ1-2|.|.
CASSLSGDGYTF
TGCGCCAGCAGCTTGTCAGGGGACGGCTACACCTTC
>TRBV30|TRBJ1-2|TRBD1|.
CAWRTTGGANGYTF
TGTGCCTGGAGAACCACAGGGGGCGCTAATGGCTACACCTTC
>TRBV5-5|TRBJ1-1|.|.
CASSALYLMNTEAFF
TGTGCCAGCAGCGCCCTCTACCTTATGAACACTGAAGCTTTCTTT
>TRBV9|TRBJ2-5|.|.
CASSVGGLEETQYF
TGTGCCAGCAGCGTAGGCGGGTTGGAGGAGACCCAGTACTTC
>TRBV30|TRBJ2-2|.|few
CAWSLNTGELFF
TGTGCCTGGAGTCTAAACACCGGGGAGCTGTTTTTT